Described below is a single T cell receptor beta chain sequence and its context. Its antigen is as yet unknown. This record belongs to a study of T cell responses to AZD1222 COVID-19 vaccine. Overall study findings and caveats: Repertoires were sampled only after the peak T cell response. The study identified only six AZD1222 recipients as seropositive at baseline.

Sequencing was performed with immunoSEQ multiplex PCR; in TCRdb, only in-frame clones are kept and a portion is missing. The sample holds roughly 77,000 clones, more than 85% seen once. With 5 bases removed from V and 0 bases from J, the gap between germline ends came to 11 bases. The CDR3 totals 15 residues. The germline V gene has CDR1 SGHTA and CDR2 FQGTGA. The sequence derives from an adult who received the AZD1222 COVID-19 vaccine. The chain carries TRBV7-3 and TRBJ2-1; D gene uncertain. Here the sequenced sample was peripheral blood, taken 28 days after the second AZD1222 dose. CDR3 nucleotides: TGTGCCAGCAGCGATCTAGGAAGCTCCTACAATGAGCAGTTCTTC. This translates into CASSDLGSSYNEQFF. Variable domain in full (rest from reference TRBV7-3 and TRBJ2-1): GAGVSQTPSNKVTEKGKYVELRCDPISGHTALYWYRQSLGQGPEFLIYFQGTGAADDSGLPNDRFFAVRPEGSVSTLKIQRTERGDSAVYLCASSDLGSSYNEQFFGPGTRLTVL.